This TCR beta chain was observed in a study of blood T cell repertoires in COVID-19. Study in general: Samples came from the United States, Italy and Spain, spanning acute and convalescent COVID-19. In each case, the material was cDNA or gDNA derived from T cells, B-cell-depleted T cells, or PBMCs.

The table came from immunoSEQ multiplex PCR; TCRdb's copy has only in-frame clones and leaves some out. This sample has roughly 240,000 clones, with around 82% found just once. The CDR3 loop spans 15 amino acids. The germline V gene has CDR1 SGHVS and CDR2 FQNEAQ. J was trimmed by 5 bases and V by 2 bases; bases with no gene match: 8. Sequences were obtained from peripheral blood. The source of this sequence is a woman between 65 and 79 years old with acute or convalescent COVID-19. The chain combines TRBV7-8 with TRBJ1-2, with 7 bases fitting TRBD1. Here the CDR3 DNA reads TGTGCCAGCAGCTTACGGCAGGGGGTCTGGTATGGCTACACCTTC. It translates to CASSLRQGVWYGYTF.